One sample yielded the 17 T cell receptor beta chains listed below, sequenced in a study of T cell repertoires in cytomegalovirus infection. TCRdb processed the reads anew with MiXCR; each CDR3 protein has one entry. The sample holds 350,000 to 500,000 distinct CDR3 sequences, roughly 30% seen once. The sample taken for sequencing was PBMCs. The receptors were sampled from a human donor in good health (CMV status not recorded). Some clones in this sample may be carry-over from other donors' samples.

This chain links TRBV6-2 or TRBV6-3 with TRBJ1-2, with 8 bases aligning to TRBD1. Germline trimming cut 0 bases from V and 0 bases from J; bases unmatched to any gene: 0. The length of the CDR3 is 15 residues. Germline loops: CDR1 MNHEY, CDR2 SVGEGT. The CDR3 DNA reads TGTGCCAGCAGTTACTCCAGGGGGCCTAACTATGGCTACACCTTC. Residues: CASSYSRGPNYGYTF.

Comment on this clonotype: This may arise from a read error, as a much more abundant clone is one base away. The CDR3 end shows no conserved phenylalanine or tryptophan, and so a read error is likely. The V call is TRBV7-6, the J call TRBJ2-1, with D possibly being TRBD1 (6 bases). The length of the CDR3 is 15 residues. The germline V and J ends were trimmed by 0 bases and 2 bases, with 8 bases remaining between them. The V gene's germline CDR1 is SGHVS and CDR2 FNYEAQ. DNA for the CDR3: TGTGCCAGCAGCTTAGCCAGGGGCCCCTACAATGAGCAGTTCTCC. It encodes CASSLARGPYNEQFS.

This clonotype is medium-sized by share. The chain joins TRBV7-2 to TRBJ1-3; 8 nucleotides line up with TRBD1. The CDR3 extends over 16 amino acids. V was pared by 0 bases and J by 2 bases, with 3 bases of the junction left unmatched. CDR1 is SGHTA and CDR2 is FQGNSA in the germline V gene. The CDR3 sequence is CASSLAGQGTGNTIYF. CDR3 nucleotides: TGTGCCAGCAGCTTAGCTGGACAGGGAACTGGAAACACCATATATTTT.

The V and J genes are TRBV5-1 and TRBJ2-7; 9 nucleotides line up with TRBD1. Germline CDR1 SGHRS, CDR2 YFSETQ. The CDR3 is 15 amino acids. V lost 4 bases and J lost 2; bases outside the gene matches: 7. The CDR3 sequence: CASSIGQGTTYEQYF. As DNA, the CDR3 is TGCGCCAGCAGCATCGGACAGGGGACGACCTACGAGCAGTACTTC.

The rearrangement joins TRBV25-1 to TRBJ2-3; D is tentatively TRBD1 or TRBD2 (5 bases each). V was cut by 7 bases and J by 0 bases, with 11 bases left in between. This CDR3 spans 14 amino acids. Germline-derived CDR1 and CDR2 are MGHDK and SYGVNS. The CDR3 DNA reads TGTGCCAGCACCTGGGACGACAGCACAGATACGCAGTATTTT. Translated: CASTWDDSTDTQYF.

This sequence joins TRBV9 and TRBJ2-2; D is unresolved. The CDR3 runs 14 residues. The germline CDR1 and CDR2 sequences are SGDLS and YYNGEE. V dropped 0 bases and J dropped 1 base, with 4 bases sitting between them. CDR3 bases: TGTGCCAGCAGCGTAGCCGAGAACACCGGGGAGCTGTTTTTT. Translating gives CASSVAENTGELFF.

On this clonotype: A junction boundary mismatches the germline segment, possibly from a read error. The gene calls are TRBV2 and TRBJ2-1; 10 nucleotides match TRBD2. Germline V lookup: CDR1 SNHLY, CDR2 FYNNEI. The CDR3 loop spans 15 amino acids. The DNA for the CDR3 is TGTGCCAGCAAGTGGGCTAGCGGGGGACACAATGAGCAGTTATTC. This encodes CASKWASGGHNEQLF.

This clonotype was counted between two and nine times. The chain combines TRBV7-2 with TRBJ2-7; D is perhaps TRBD1 or TRBD2 (5 bases each). CDR3 length: 12 amino acids. V dropped 5 bases and J dropped 9 bases, with 14 bases sitting between them. Germline V gene data show CDR1 as SGHTA and CDR2 as FQGNSA. CDR3 nucleotide sequence: TGTGCCAGCAGCCTCTTCGGGGCAGGGCAGTACTTC. It encodes CASSLFGAGQYF.

There are many counts of this clonotype. The chain is built from TRBV12-3 or TRBV12-4 and TRBJ2-5; D is unclear. V was clipped by 7 bases and J by 1 base, with 13 bases between them. CDR3 length: 14 residues. The CDR3, as DNA: TGTGCCAGCACCCTATCAGAAACCCAAGAGACCCAGTACTTC. Protein: CASTLSETQETQYF.

This chain uses TRBV12-3 or TRBV12-4 with TRBJ1-4; TRBD1 matches 8 bases. J lost 2 bases, V lost 2 bases, and 1 base had no gene match. The CDR3 is made up of 15 amino acids. The DNA for the CDR3 is TGTGCCAGCAGTTTATACAGGGGGACTAATGAAAAACTGTTTTTT. This translates into CASSLYRGTNEKLFF.

This clonotype was counted once. CDR3 bases: TGTGCCAGCAGTCCCCAGACAGAGTTTGGACAGCCCCAGCATTTT. Translated, it gives CASSPQTEFGQPQHF. V and J are TRBV28 and TRBJ1-5; weak D call: TRBD1 (5 bases). The V and J ends lost 5 bases and 7 bases respectively, with 18 bases between them. The CDR3 runs to 15 residues. Germline lookup yields CDR1 MDHEN and CDR2 SYDVKM. Combining the CDR3 with reference TRBV28 and TRBJ1-5 gives the whole variable domain DVKVTQSSRYLVKRTGEKVFLECVQDMDHENMFWYRQDPGLGLRLIYFSYDVKMKEKGDIPEGYSVSREKKERFSLILESASTNQTSMYLCASSPQTEFGQPQHFGDGTRLSIL.

This clonotype was picked up a small number of times. The DNA of the CDR3 is TGTGCCAGCAGCTTAAGCAGGGTGGGCTATGGCTACACCTTC. Amino acid sequence: CASSLSRVGYGYTF. This chain links TRBV7-9 with TRBJ1-2; possible D gene TRBD1, 5 bases. Germline V gives CDR1 SEHNR, CDR2 FQNEAQ (reference sequence). V was trimmed by 2 bases and J by 4 bases, leaving 11 bases between them. The length of the CDR3 is 14 residues.

This clonotype was counted a few times. V usage is TRBV27 and J usage is TRBJ1-2; the match to TRBD1 covers 7 bases. The germline gives CDR1 MNHEY, CDR2 SMNVEV (reference sequence). Trimming removed 5 bases from V and 4 bases from J; junction bases left unmatched: 10. The CDR3 runs to 15 residues. CDR3 nucleotides: TGTGCCAGCAGTCCATACAGGGGATCCCCCTATGGCTACACCTTC. Translation gives CASSPYRGSPYGYTF.

The V gene is TRBV9, the J gene TRBJ2-1; 10 bases agree with TRBD1. The CDR3 totals 15 residues. Germline assignment: CDR1 SGDLS and CDR2 YYNGEE. Trimming took 2 bases from V and 6 from J; bases not matched to a gene: 5. The CDR3 sequence: CASSVSGTGVNEQFF. For the CDR3, the DNA is TGTGCCAGCAGCGTTTCCGGGACAGGGGTCAATGAGCAGTTCTTC. The variable domain in full, completed from reference TRBV9 and TRBJ2-1, reads DSGVTQTPKHLITATGQRVTLRCSPRSGDLSVYWYQQSLDQGLQFLIQYYNGEERAKGNILERFSAQQFPDLHSELNLSSLELGDSALYFCASSVSGTGVNEQFFGPGTRLTVL.

In DNA, the CDR3 is TGTGCCAGTAGTAGGGCCGCTTCCACCGGGGAGCTGTTTTTT. This encodes CASSRAASTGELFF. The V and J genes are TRBV19 and TRBJ2-2; D gene ambiguous. This CDR3 has 14 amino acids. V was clipped by 4 bases and J by 4 bases, with 10 bases between them. The germline gives CDR1 LNHDA, CDR2 SQIVND (reference sequence).

Ten or more counts support this clonotype. This chain connects TRBV2 to TRBJ2-5, with TRBD2 as a possible D gene (6 bases). Germline CDR1 and CDR2: SNHLY and FYNNEI. CDR3 size: 14 residues. Trimming shortened V by 5 bases and J by 2 bases, and 12 bases separated the two germline ends. The CDR3 sequence: CASSSGTLQETQYF. For the CDR3, the DNA is TGTGCCAGCAGTTCAGGGACTTTACAAGAGACCCAGTACTTC.

DNA for the CDR3: TGTGCCAGCAGCGTCACAGGGACCGAAGAGACCCAGTACTTC. Residues: CASSVTGTEETQYF. The V call is TRBV5-4, the J call TRBJ2-5; perhaps TRBD1 as D (6 bases). This CDR3 region has 14 residues. The V gene's germline CDR1 is SGHNT and CDR2 YYREEE (reference sequence). V shed 4 bases and J shed 3 bases, with 13 bases lying between them. The variable domain in full, completed from reference TRBV5-4 and TRBJ2-5, reads ETGVTQSPTHLIKTRGQQVTLRCSSQSGHNTVSWYQQALGQGPQFIFQYYREEENGRGNFPPRFSGLQFPNYSSELNVNALELDDSALYLCASSVTGTEETQYFGPGTRLLVL.